This T cell receptor beta chain emerged from a study of CD8 T cells in ankylosing spondylitis. Details on this clonotype: What it binds is not known.

The CDR3 is 14 amino acids. V lost 8 bases and J lost 7, with 18 bases in between. Each CDR3 protein is one row after TCRdb ran MiXCR on the 5' RACE reads. The sample consists of approximately 540,000 distinct CDR3 sequences, 10% to 15% of them appearing once. Points from the study as a whole: In ankylosing spondylitis blood, a motif of about eight highly homologous TCR beta variants appeared characteristic. CD8+ cells made up the disease-linked clones, which were relatively rare in peripheral blood.

This TCR was recovered from a male donor with ankylosing spondylitis. The chain links TRBV12-3 or TRBV12-4 to TRBJ1-3; D is unclear. Input material: blood, either unsorted or a sorted T cell fraction (not recorded which). CDR3 sequence (DNA): TGTGCCAGCGCCAAAAGGGCGGGGTCTAACACCATATATTTT. Translating it yields CASAKRAGSNTIYF.